Presented here are 27 T cell receptor beta chains from one specimen sequenced in a study of Graves' ophthalmopathy and Graves' hyperthyroidism (dated by TCRdb to the late 2010s). The data were produced on an Illumina HiSeq 2000. For repertoire sequencing, TCR beta CDR3 regions were amplified from RNA transcripts. The first round was an RT-PCR using HTBI primers with the Qiagen OneStep RT-PCR kit, and this first round was followed by a second-round multiplex PCR, then size selection and purification. The public reads were reprocessed in TCRdb via fastp at Q25 and MiXCR, keeping in-frame beta chains. Rows are combined by CDR3 protein, so each entry shows the most common genes and DNA. This sample holds over 650,000 distinct CDR3 sequences; under 50% were observed only once. Jointly, the top ten make up more than 2.5% of the sample. The sequenced material came from peripheral blood. The receptors come from an adult man with Graves' ophthalmopathy.

The rearrangement joins TRBV2 to TRBJ2-7, with a possible D match to TRBD2 (5 bases). The germline V gene encodes CDR1 SNHLY and CDR2 FYNNEI. V dropped 11 bases and J dropped 4 bases, with 24 bases sitting between them. This CDR3 has 15 residues. The CDR3 is CAWKPPDWESYEQYF. CDR3 nucleotide sequence: TGTGCCTGGAAGCCCCCGGACTGGGAATCTTACGAGCAGTACTTC. The full variable domain, its missing parts supplied by reference TRBV2 and TRBJ2-7, is EPEVTQTPSHQVTQMGQEVILRCVPISNHLYFYWYRQILGQKVEFLVSFYNNEISEKSEIFDDQFSVERPDGSNFTLKIRSTKLEDSAMYFCAWKPPDWESYEQYFGPGTRLTVT.

The rearrangement joins TRBV7-9 to TRBJ2-6; 8 positions match TRBD1. Germline trimming cut 5 bases from V and 1 base from J; bases unmatched to any gene: 16. The germline gives CDR1 SEHNR, CDR2 FQNEAQ (reference sequence). The CDR3 is 20 amino acids. The CDR3, as DNA: TGTGCCAGCAGCCACCGGGACAGGTTCATCGGGCCTTCTGGGGCCAACGTCCTGACTTTC. Its translation: CASSHRDRFIGPSGANVLTF. The whole variable domain, filled in from reference TRBV7-9 and TRBJ2-6, reads DTGVSQNPRHKITKRGQNVTFRCDPISEHNRLYWYRQTLGQGPEFLTYFQNEAQLEKSRLLSDRFSAERPKGSFSTLEIQRTEQGDSAMYLCASSHRDRFIGPSGANVLTFGAGSRLTVL.

The rearrangement joins TRBV5-1 to TRBJ2-7; D remains ambiguous. The CDR3 loop spans 16 amino acids. The V and J ends lost 4 bases and 12 bases respectively, with 29 bases between them. The germline V gene has CDR1 SGHRS and CDR2 YFSETQ. DNA of the CDR3: TGCGCCAGCAGCATAACCACCGGAACGGTTAGAACCCTAACGTACTTC. This codes for CASSITTGTVRTLTYF.

V gene TRBV10-3 combines with J gene TRBJ1-4; 8 bases fit TRBD1. In germline, CDR1 is ENHRY, CDR2 SYGVKD. The V segment lost 4 bases and the J segment 10 bases; nucleotides outside the gene matches: 8. This CDR3 is 14 amino acids long. As DNA, the CDR3 is TGTGCCATCAGTGTTAACGACAGGGGAGGAAAACTGTTTTTT. It specifies CAISVNDRGGKLFF.

This clonotype was recorded a few times. The chain joins TRBV4-3 to TRBJ2-7; 8 bases line up with TRBD1. This CDR3 region has 15 residues. In germline, CDR1 is LGHNA, CDR2 YSLEER. The ends lost 0 bases at V and 5 bases at J; junction bases unmatched: 6. The CDR3 DNA sequence: TGCGCCAGCAGCCAAGATTTGGGACAGGTCGACGAGCAGTACTTC. Translation: CASSQDLGQVDEQYF.

Concerning this clonotype itself: One end of the junction varies from germline; a read error may be responsible. This chain uses TRBV7-9 with TRBJ2-7, with a weak D call TRBD2 (5 bases). The CDR3 covers 11 residues. Germline CDR1 and CDR2: SEHNR and FQNEAQ (reference sequence). CDR3 in amino acids: CASSLADPAAF. DNA for the CDR3: TGTGCCAGCAGCTTAGCGGACCCAGCGGCCTTC.

This clonotype was counted ten times or more. A much bigger clone sits one base away, suggesting this may be a read error. The genes are TRBV11-2 and TRBJ1-4; D call uncertain. Germline loops: CDR1 SGHAT, CDR2 FQNNGV. The length of the CDR3 is 14 residues. Trimming stripped 1 base from V and 4 bases from J, with 7 bases between. The CDR3 here is CASSLGASNEKLFF. The CDR3 DNA reads as TGTGCCAGCAGCTTAGGGGCAAGTAATGAAAAACTGTTTTTT.

This clonotype was counted ten times or more. V is TRBV19 and J is TRBJ1-2; D is unresolved. This CDR3 has 15 amino acids. Germline lookup yields CDR1 LNHDA and CDR2 SQIVND (reference sequence). V was clipped by 6 bases and J by 7 bases, with 21 bases between them. In nucleotides, the CDR3 is TGTGCCAGTAGCCTTGAAAGGGAGGGCCTGTTTGGCTACACCTTC. Translating it yields CASSLEREGLFGYTF.

In the case of this clonotype: This may come from a read error, since a much larger clone is one base off. The CDR3 end shows no conserved phenylalanine or tryptophan, and so a read error is likely. The V gene is TRBV20-1, the J gene TRBJ2-5; D unclear. V gave up 3 bases and J gave up 2 bases, with 7 bases separating them. The CDR3 has 12 residues. Germline V gene data show CDR1 as DFQATT and CDR2 as SNEGSKA (reference sequence). The CDR3 protein is CSASEPQETQYV. The CDR3 DNA sequence: TGCAGTGCTAGTGAACCGCAAGAGACCCAGTACGTC.

This clonotype was seen only a few times. At one end the junction does not follow the germline gene, possibly because of a read error. This chain joins TRBV7-2 and TRBJ2-2, with D perhaps matching TRBD1 or TRBD2 (5 bases each). Per germline, CDR1 SGHTA and CDR2 FQGNSA. The CDR3 sequence is 14 residues long. The CDR3 bases are TGTGCCAGCAGCATAGCCTGGGGGACCGGGGAGCTGTTTTTT. Translating it yields CASSIAWGTGELFF.

On this clonotype itself: A read error may produce the germline difference seen at one junction end. The chain joins TRBV7-8 to TRBJ1-5, with TRBD1 identical over 7 bases. This CDR3 spans 18 amino acids. Germline lookup yields CDR1 SGHVS and CDR2 FQNEAQ. This CDR3 is CASSQGGFGTAGNQPQHF. DNA for the CDR3: TGCGCCAGCAGCCAAGGGGGCTTTGGGACAGCCGGCAATCAGCCCCAGCATTTT.

V and J are TRBV7-2 and TRBJ2-5; D not resolved. The CDR3 consists of 15 residues. The germline V and J ends were trimmed by 5 bases and 4 bases, with 17 bases remaining between them. Germline V gene data show CDR1 as SGHTA and CDR2 as FQGNSA. CDR3 in amino acids: CASSQIGSQSETQYF. The CDR3 nucleotides are TGTGCCAGCAGCCAGATTGGGTCCCAATCAGAGACCCAGTACTTC.

This clonotype was seen only a few times. The gene calls are TRBV9 and TRBJ2-7; TRBD2 might be the D (7 bases). Germline V gene sequence: CDR1 SGDLS, CDR2 YYNGEE. This CDR3 spans 18 amino acids. V lost 0 bases to trimming and J lost 2 bases, with 21 bases between them. The CDR3 DNA is TGTGCCAGCAGCGTAGGTCAGGGGCCGATTAGCGGGCCCTACGAGCAGTACTTC. Its translation is CASSVGQGPISGPYEQYF. The whole variable domain, filled in from reference TRBV9 and TRBJ2-7, reads DSGVTQTPKHLITATGQRVTLRCSPRSGDLSVYWYQQSLDQGLQFLIQYYNGEERAKGNILERFSAQQFPDLHSELNLSSLELGDSALYFCASSVGQGPISGPYEQYFGPGTRLTVT.

This clonotype was recorded a few times. Compared with germline, one end of the junction differs, possibly owing to a read error. V gene TRBV10-3 combines with J gene TRBJ1-1; D is ambiguous. This CDR3 region has 15 residues. In germline, CDR1 is ENHRY, CDR2 SYGVKD. The CDR3 protein is CASSYSVGKNTEAFF. The CDR3 DNA is TGTGCCAGCAGTTACTCGGTCGGAAAGAACACTGAAGCTTTCTTT.

This chain connects TRBV7-1 to TRBJ2-6; D possibly matches TRBD1 or TRBD2 (5 bases each). TRBV7-1 is treated as an ORF (open reading frame) with a function not yet certain. Trimming removed 3 bases at V and 1 base at J, with 16 bases between. The CDR3 covers 18 residues. The CDR3 is CASSSLEGRSSGANVLTF. The DNA of the CDR3 is TGTGCCAGCAGCTCCCTCGAGGGGCGCTCGTCTGGGGCCAACGTCCTGACTTTC.

The J gene is TRBJ2-5, the V gene TRBV10-3, with TRBD1 identical over 12 bases. Trimming took 3 bases from V and 4 from J; bases not matched to a gene: 3. CDR3 length: 15 amino acids. CDR1 ENHRY and CDR2 SYGVKD come from the germline V gene. CDR3 bases: TGTGCCATCAGTGACGGGACAGGGGGCGGAGAGACCCAGTACTTC. Translating it yields CAISDGTGGGETQYF.

This clonotype has a count of ten or more. J is TRBJ2-2 and V is TRBV2; possibly TRBD2 for D (5 bases). The germline V gene has CDR1 SNHLY and CDR2 FYNNEI. The V end lost 5 bases, the J end lost 7 bases, and 8 bases lay between the germline ends. The CDR3 has 12 residues. The CDR3 sequence: CASSRDYGELFF. The CDR3 region has the DNA TGTGCCAGCAGTCGGGATTACGGGGAGCTGTTTTTT.

The J gene is TRBJ1-1, the V gene TRBV6-1; D not resolved. The germline V gene has CDR1 MNHNS and CDR2 SASEGT. The CDR3 extends over 11 amino acids. V shed 6 bases and J shed 7 bases, with 9 bases lying between them. CDR3 sequence: CASSPLDEAFF. The CDR3 DNA reads as TGTGCCAGCAGCCCCCTGGATGAAGCTTTCTTT.

This clonotype came up once. A much larger clone is a single base away; this may be a read error. CDR3 in DNA: TGTGCCATCAGTTTTAGTCCCGGCAGGGTGAATAATTCACCCCTCCACTTT. Translated: CAISFSPGRVNNSPLHF. The chain carries TRBV6-2 or TRBV6-3 and TRBJ1-6; the D gene is possibly TRBD1 (5 bases). CDR1 is MNHEY and CDR2 is SVGEGT in the germline V gene. The CDR3 is 17 amino acids.

This clonotype was counted many times. The chain combines TRBV12-3 or TRBV12-4 with TRBJ1-6; possibly TRBD1 for D (5 bases). The CDR3 has 17 amino acids. V lost 5 bases to trimming and J lost 7 bases, with 21 bases between them. Here the CDR3 DNA reads TGTGCCAGCAGTGGTGGGGCGGGGCGCCCCGGGAATTCACCCCTCCACTTT. This sequence encodes CASSGGAGRPGNSPLHF.

CDR3 amino acids: CSARDEARDRNAYGYTF. CDR3 sequence (DNA): TGCAGTGCTAGAGATGAAGCTCGGGACAGAAACGCTTATGGCTACACCTTC. The rearrangement links TRBV20-1 to TRBJ1-2; the match to TRBD1 covers 7 bases. After removal of 0 bases from V and 5 bases from J, the junction contained 15 bases not matched to a gene. CDR1 is DFQATT, CDR2 SNEGSKA, per germline (reference sequence). This CDR3 spans 17 amino acids.

The V call is TRBV15, the J call TRBJ2-7; no reliable D call. This CDR3 is built from 14 residues. Per the germline V gene, CDR1 is LNHNV and CDR2 is YYDKDF (reference sequence). Trimming left V 3 bases short and J 3 bases short, with 12 bases between. The CDR3 DNA follows: TGTGCCACCAGCAGCGGAAGGGAAATCTACGAGCAGTACTTC. The encoded protein is CATSSGREIYEQYF.

Concerning this clonotype itself: No conserved phenylalanine or tryptophan is present at the end of the CDR3, so a read error is the likely explanation. The DNA is omitted, as the CDR3 cannot be located on it reliably, and the CDR3 follows TCRdb's listing. The chain recombines TRBV2 with TRBJ1-4. The germline CDR1 and CDR2 sequences are SNHLY and FYNNEI. The CDR3 is 11 residues long, ends included. CDR3 sequence: CASIEGGIGLD.

Only a few counts were recorded for this clonotype. This rearrangement joins TRBV10-3 to TRBJ2-7, with 9 bases aligning to TRBD1. Germline CDR1 is ENHRY and CDR2 is SYGVKD. With V trimmed by 10 bases and J by 6 bases, 19 bases remained unmatched. This CDR3 region has 16 residues. CDR3 amino acids: CASSEQGATLSREQYF. CDR3 bases: TGTGCCAGCAGCGAACAGGGGGCGACGTTGTCACGCGAGCAGTACTTC.

This clonotype was detected ten times or more. The gene calls are TRBV12-3 or TRBV12-4 and TRBJ1-5, with a possible D match to TRBD1 (6 bases). The V end lost 0 bases, the J end lost 4 bases, and 10 bases lay between the germline ends. The CDR3 extends over 15 amino acids. The CDR3 loop reads CASSLAWGQNQPQHF. CDR3 nucleotides: TGTGCCAGCAGTTTAGCATGGGGGCAGAATCAGCCCCAGCATTTT.

This clonotype was picked up many times. V usage is TRBV7-9 and J usage is TRBJ1-3; D may be TRBD1 (5 bases). Trimming removed 2 bases at V and 7 bases at J, with 12 bases between. CDR3 length equals 14 residues. Looked up from germline, CDR1 is SEHNR and CDR2 is FQNEAQ (reference sequence). CDR3: CASSLFYRRNTIYF. CDR3 bases: TGTGCCAGCAGCTTATTCTACAGGCGGAACACCATATATTTT.

The V call is TRBV7-9, the J call TRBJ2-1; D is perhaps TRBD2 (5 bases). The ends were cut back, 0 bases at V and 8 bases at J, with 20 bases in the middle. The CDR3 runs to 17 residues. CDR1 and CDR2 from the germline V gene are SEHNR and FQNEAQ (reference sequence). The CDR3: CASSLAVDPIHGDEQFF. In DNA, the CDR3 is TGTGCCAGCAGCTTAGCAGTGGACCCCATCCACGGGGATGAGCAGTTCTTC.